Listed below are T cell receptor beta chains from one sample, sequenced in a study of STAT5B mutations in CD4+ large granular lymphocyte leukemia. Using immunoSEQ multiplex PCR, the repertoire was profiled, and TCRdb retains in-frame clones only, with some absent. The sample records about 30,000 clones, under 85% being singletons. Sample: CD4+ T cells from blood buffy coats. Receptors were obtained from a human donor in good health. CDR3s include the opening cysteine and the closing phenylalanine or tryptophan. A D gene is named only where the DNA matches it firmly. Size is stated for part of the rows, as once, few or many counts, or as a class when the clone is expanded.

>15|-|TRBJ2-1|-|TRBV28
TGTGCCAGCAGTCCCTGGGGAGCATCCTACAATGAGCAGTTCTTC
CASSPWGASYNEQFF
>14|-|TRBJ1-6|-|TRBV28
TGTGCCAGCAATTACAACTCCTATAATTCACCCCTCCACTTT
CASNYNSYNSPLHF
>16|TRBD2|TRBJ2-5|-|TRBV7-2
TGTGCCAGCAGCTTAGCCTCGGGGGGGCTAGGAGAGACCCAGTACTTC
CASSLASGGLGETQYF
>15|-|TRBJ2-7|-|TRBV18
TGTGCCAGCTCACCGAGGTCTTTGGAAACCTACGAGCAGTACTTC
CASSPRSLETYEQYF
>15|TRBD1|TRBJ2-2|-|TRBV28
TGTGCCAGCAGGCCAGGGGACAGGGGTACCGGGGAGCTGTTTTTT
CASRPGDRGTGELFF
>16|TRBD2|TRBJ2-4|-|TRBV5-4
TGTGCCAGCAGCTCCGTGGGACTAGCGGACACAAACATTCAGTACTTC
CASSSVGLADTNIQYF
>12|-|TRBJ1-4|-|TRBV30
TGTGCCTGGAGGATCGGAACTGGAAAACTGTTTTTT
CAWRIGTGKLFF
>16|-|TRBJ1-2|-|TRBV9
TGTGCCAGCAGCGTAGGGTGGTCCGGGACTAACTATGGCTACACCTTC
CASSVGWSGTNYGYTF
>14|-|TRBJ2-5|-|TRBV7-7
TGTGCCAGCAGCCCTAACACGGGGGAAGAGACCCAGTACTTC
CASSPNTGEETQYF
>14|-|TRBJ1-1|-|TRBV27
TGTGCCAGCAGTATAGACAGGTCGAACACTGAAGCTTTCTTT
CASSIDRSNTEAFF
>13|-|TRBJ1-5|-|TRBV19
TGTGCCAGTAGTCCAGGGTTAAGTCAGCCCCAGCATTTT
CASSPGLSQPQHF
>15|-|TRBJ1-5|-|TRBV7-9
TGTGCCAGCAGCTTAGCGGGCAGGGAGGATCAGCCCCAGCATTTT
CASSLAGREDQPQHF
>13|-|TRBJ1-2|-|TRBV18
TGTGCCAGCTCACAGCGAAACCATGAGGGCTACACCTTC
CASSQRNHEGYTF
>15|TRBD2|TRBJ2-3|-|TRBV7-9
TGTGCCAGCTCTCCCCCGGGACTAGACACAGATACGCAGTATTTT
CASSPPGLDTDTQYF
>17|-|TRBJ1-4|-|TRBV13
TGTGCCAGCAGCTCCCGACTGCGCCCTGCAACTAATGAAAAACTGTTTTTT
CASSSRLRPATNEKLFF
>16|TRBD1|TRBJ2-7|-|TRBV5-1
TGCGCCAGCAGCTTGGCCACCGGGACAGGGATCTACGAGCAGTACTTC
CASSLATGTGIYEQYF
>13|-|TRBJ1-3|-|TRBV30
TGTGCCTGGAATCAAGGGCTGAGAAACACCATATATTTT
CAWNQGLRNTIYF
>15|-|TRBJ1-4|-|TRBV19
TGTGCCAGTAGTATAGGCGAAGGACCTAATGAAAAACTGTTTTTT
CASSIGEGPNEKLFF
>14|-|TRBJ2-5|-|TRBV5-8
TGTGCCAGCAGCTGGGGGGGGCGGCAAGAGACCCAGTACTTC
CASSWGGRQETQYF
>9|-|TRBJ2-7|-|TRBV27
TGTGCCAGCAGGGGGGAGCAGTACTTC
CASRGEQYF
>15|TRBD1|TRBJ2-7|-|TRBV7-7
TGTGCCAGCAGATCAGAGGGACAGACTCCCTACGAGCAGTACTTC
CASRSEGQTPYEQYF
>14|-|TRBJ2-7|-|TRBV7-9
TGTGCCAGCACCCCCATCGGGGGCGTCTACGAGCAGTACTTC
CASTPIGGVYEQYF
>16|TRBD2|TRBJ2-3|-|TRBV11-3
TGTGCCAGCAGCCCCGGGACTAGCGGAGGCACAGATACGCAGTATTTT
CASSPGTSGGTDTQYF
>15|TRBD2|TRBJ2-3|-|TRBV6-6
TGTGCCAGCAGCCCCGGGACTATTAGCACAGATACGCAGTATTTT
CASSPGTISTDTQYF
>14|-|TRBJ1-1|-|TRBV7-2
TGTGCCACCATGATTCCCCAGGGTAACACTGAAGCTTTCTTT
CATMIPQGNTEAFF
>14|TRBD1|TRBJ1-1|-|TRBV27
TGTGCCAGCAGCTTAGGACAGGCCAACACTGAAGCTTTCTTT
CASSLGQANTEAFF
>17|-|TRBJ1-3|-|TRBV9
TGTGCCAGCAGCGTAGCTACACGGACGGACTCTGGAAACACCATATATTTT
CASSVATRTDSGNTIYF
>13|-|TRBJ2-1|-|TRBV21-1
TGTGCCAGCAGGGTTACAGGATCCAATGAGCAGTTCTTC
CASRVTGSNEQFF
>18|-|TRBJ1-2|few|TRBV11-2
TGTGCCAGCAGCTCAGAGGGGGAGTGGGGGGCAGAAAACTATGGCTACACCTTC
CASSSEGEWGAENYGYTF
>14|TRBD1|TRBJ1-5|few|TRBV6-1
TGTGCCAGCAGCCCTGGACAGGGGCTTCAGCCCCAGCATTTT
CASSPGQGLQPQHF
>13|-|TRBJ2-5|-|TRBV7-9
TGTGCCAGCAGCTCCGCGTCGGAGGAGACCCAGTACTTC
CASSSASEETQYF
>16|TRBD1|TRBJ2-7|-|TRBV6-5
TGTGCCAGCAGTTACTTTGTGGGACAGCCAGCCTACGAGCAGTACTTC
CASSYFVGQPAYEQYF
>15|-|TRBJ1-5|-|TRBV19
TGTGCCAGTAGTACCCACCGGGACGGCGATCGGCCCCAGCATTTT
CASSTHRDGDRPQHF
>16|-|TRBJ2-5|-|TRBV18
TGTGCCAGCTCACTCCGAGTAGGGAGTTCACAAGAGACCCAGTACTTC
CASSLRVGSSQETQYF
>12|-|TRBJ2-7|-|TRBV13
TGTGCCAGCAGCCCCCCCGTGGGCGAGCAGTACTTC
CASSPPVGEQYF
>15|-|TRBJ2-2|-|TRBV5-1
TGCGCCAGCAGCTTACGACAGAGTAACACCGGGGAGCTGTTTTTT
CASSLRQSNTGELFF
>15|TRBD1|TRBJ1-5|-|TRBV7-8
TGTGCCAGCAGCTTCGGTGGACAGGGAAATCAGCCCCAGCATTTT
CASSFGGQGNQPQHF